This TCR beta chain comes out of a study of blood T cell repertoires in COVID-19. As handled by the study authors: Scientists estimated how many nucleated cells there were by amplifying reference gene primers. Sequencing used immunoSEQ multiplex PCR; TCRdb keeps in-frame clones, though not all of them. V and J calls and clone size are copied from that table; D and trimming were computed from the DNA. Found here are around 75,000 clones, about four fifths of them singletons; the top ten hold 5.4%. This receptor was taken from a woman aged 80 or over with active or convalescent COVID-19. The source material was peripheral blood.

The CDR3 DNA is TGTGCCAGCAGCGACCCGGGGAATAATTCACCCCTCCACTTT. This sequence encodes CASSDPGNNSPLHF. The rearrangement joins TRBV6-5 to TRBJ1-6; D call uncertain. CDR1 and CDR2 from the germline V gene are MNHEY and SVGAGI. The CDR3 is 14 amino acids. Trimming took 6 bases from V and 5 from J, leaving 11 bases between them.